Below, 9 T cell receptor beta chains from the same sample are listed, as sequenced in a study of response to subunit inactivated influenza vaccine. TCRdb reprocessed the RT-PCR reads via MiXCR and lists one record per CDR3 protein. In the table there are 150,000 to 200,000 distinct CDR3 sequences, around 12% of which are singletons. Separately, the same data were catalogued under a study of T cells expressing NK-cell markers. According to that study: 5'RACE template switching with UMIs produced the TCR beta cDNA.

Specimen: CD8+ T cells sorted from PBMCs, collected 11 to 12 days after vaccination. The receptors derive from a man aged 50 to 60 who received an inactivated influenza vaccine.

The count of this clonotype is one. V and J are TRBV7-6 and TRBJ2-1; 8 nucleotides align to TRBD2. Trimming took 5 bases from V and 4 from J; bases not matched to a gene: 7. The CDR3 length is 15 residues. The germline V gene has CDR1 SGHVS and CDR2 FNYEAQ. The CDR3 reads CASSRGLGLYNEQFF. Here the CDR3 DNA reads TGTGCCAGCAGCCGGGGACTAGGATTATACAATGAGCAGTTCTTC.

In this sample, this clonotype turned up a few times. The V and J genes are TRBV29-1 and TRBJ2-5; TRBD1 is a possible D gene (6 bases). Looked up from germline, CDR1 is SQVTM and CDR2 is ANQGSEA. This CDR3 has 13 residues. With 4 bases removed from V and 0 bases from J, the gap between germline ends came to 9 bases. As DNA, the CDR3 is TGCAGCGTTGTCCGGGACAACCAAGAGACCCAGTACTTC. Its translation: CSVVRDNQETQYF.

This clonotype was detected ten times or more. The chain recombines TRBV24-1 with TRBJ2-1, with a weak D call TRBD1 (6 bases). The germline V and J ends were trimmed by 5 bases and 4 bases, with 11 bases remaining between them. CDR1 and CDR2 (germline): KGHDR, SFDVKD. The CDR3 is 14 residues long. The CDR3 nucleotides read TGTGCCACCAGTGCCCCAGGGGAATACAATGAGCAGTTCTTC. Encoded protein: CATSAPGEYNEQFF.

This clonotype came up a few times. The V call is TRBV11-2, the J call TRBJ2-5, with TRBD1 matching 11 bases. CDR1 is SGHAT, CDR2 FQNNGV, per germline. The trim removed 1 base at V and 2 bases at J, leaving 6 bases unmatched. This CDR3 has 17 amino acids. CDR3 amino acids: CASSLVSWDRGQETQYF. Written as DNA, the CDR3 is TGTGCCAGCAGCTTAGTATCCTGGGACAGGGGGCAAGAGACCCAGTACTTC.

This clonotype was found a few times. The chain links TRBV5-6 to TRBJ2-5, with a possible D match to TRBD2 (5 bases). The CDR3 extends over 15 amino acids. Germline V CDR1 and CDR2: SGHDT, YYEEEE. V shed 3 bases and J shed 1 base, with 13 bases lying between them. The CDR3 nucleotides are TGTGCCAGCAGCTCCTTTGCGGGCATCCAAGAGACCCAGTACTTC. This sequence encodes CASSSFAGIQETQYF.

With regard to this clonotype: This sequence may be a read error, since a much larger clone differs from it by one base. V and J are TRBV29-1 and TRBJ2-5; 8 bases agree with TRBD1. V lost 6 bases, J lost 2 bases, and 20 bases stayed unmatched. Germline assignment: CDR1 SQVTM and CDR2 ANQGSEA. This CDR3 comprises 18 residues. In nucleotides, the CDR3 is TGCAGCGTCCGCCGTGTGGGACAGGTGGAGGCACCTCAAGAGACCCAGTACTTC. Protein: CSVRRVGQVEAPQETQYF.

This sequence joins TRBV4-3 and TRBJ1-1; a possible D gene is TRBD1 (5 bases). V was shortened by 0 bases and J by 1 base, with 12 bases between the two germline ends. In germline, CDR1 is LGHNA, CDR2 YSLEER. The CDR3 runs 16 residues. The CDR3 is CASSQEGGTGNTEAFF. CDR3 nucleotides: TGCGCCAGCAGCCAAGAGGGAGGTACAGGGAACACTGAAGCTTTCTTT.

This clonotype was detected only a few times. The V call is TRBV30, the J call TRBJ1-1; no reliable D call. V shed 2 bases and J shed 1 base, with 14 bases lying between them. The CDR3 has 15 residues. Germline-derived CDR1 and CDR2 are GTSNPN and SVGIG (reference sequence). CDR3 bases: TGTGCCTGGAGTCCCGGTGGAGGGAGGAACACTGAAGCTTTCTTT. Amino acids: CAWSPGGGRNTEAFF.

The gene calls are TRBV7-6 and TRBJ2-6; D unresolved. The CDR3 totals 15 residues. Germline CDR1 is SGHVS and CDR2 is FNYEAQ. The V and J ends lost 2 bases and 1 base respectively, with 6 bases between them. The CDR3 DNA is TGTGCCAGCAGCTTATCATATTCTGGGGCCAACGTCCTGACTTTC. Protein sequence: CASSLSYSGANVLTF.